This T cell receptor (beta chain) was recorded in a study of human T cells and chemical hapten exposure. Overall study: A 2 cm by 2 cm inner upper arm patch received 2% DPC for sensitization.

Regarding the study as a whole: Expanded TCR counts at PT1 were positively correlated with the patch test score.

This clonotype showed up many times. The target antigen is unknown. Germline assignment: CDR1 SQVTM and CDR2 ANQGSEA. J lost 7 bases, V lost 4 bases, and 12 bases had no gene match. The CDR3 length is 15 residues. In the original workflow: A per-sample median of around 88,000 TCRs was observed, with counts ranging from about 20,000 to 750,000. TCRdb re-analysed the RACE reads in MiXCR, keeping a single row per CDR3 protein. In this record, the V and J calls reflect TCRdb's handling and not the investigators' own analysis. The sample contains roughly 34,000 distinct CDR3 sequences, about 9.4% of which appear only once. Time point: pre-sensitization, week 0. Treatment specified: therapeutic diphenylcyclopropenone sensitization with weekly scalp DPC. RNA extraction used unfractionated whole blood as the source of total RNA.

The specimen was whole blood, collected in connection with sensitization to the hapten diphenylcyclopropenone (DPC). This receptor was taken from a man over 45 with alopecia areata. Some clones in this sample may be carry-over from other donors' samples. V gene TRBV29-1 combines with J gene TRBJ2-1; 8 positions agree with TRBD1. In DNA, the CDR3 is TGCAGCGTTGTCACAATGGACAGGGAAATGAATGAGCAGTTCTTC. It encodes CSVVTMDREMNEQFF.